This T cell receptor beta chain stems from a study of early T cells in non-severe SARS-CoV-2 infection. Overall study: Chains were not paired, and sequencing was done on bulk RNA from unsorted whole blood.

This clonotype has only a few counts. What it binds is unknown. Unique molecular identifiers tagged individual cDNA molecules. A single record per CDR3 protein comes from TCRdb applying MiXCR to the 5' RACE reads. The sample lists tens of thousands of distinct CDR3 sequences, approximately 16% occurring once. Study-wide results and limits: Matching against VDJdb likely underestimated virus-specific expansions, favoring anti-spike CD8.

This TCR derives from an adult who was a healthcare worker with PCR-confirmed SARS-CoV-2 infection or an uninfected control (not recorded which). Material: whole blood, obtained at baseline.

The CDR3 here is CSAPAEGYYGYTF. CDR3 coding DNA: TGCAGTGCTCCCGCCGAGGGTTACTATGGCTACACCTTC. J is TRBJ1-2 and V is TRBV20-1; D uncertain. There are 13 residues in the CDR3. CDR1 is DFQATT and CDR2 is SNEGSKA in the germline V gene (reference sequence). With 5 bases removed from V and 3 bases from J, the gap between germline ends came to 13 bases.